This T cell receptor beta chain derives from a study of cytomegalovirus exposure and HLA in healthy donors. PCR involved 60 Vbeta and 13 Jbeta primers. Produced via immunoSEQ multiplex PCR; TCRdb's table is partial and in-frame only. The sample includes tens of thousands of clones, about four fifths of them seen just once. The V gene end was trimmed by 2 bases and the J gene end by 9 bases; junction bases not matched to a gene: 9. In germline, CDR1 is GTSNPN, CDR2 SVGIG (reference sequence). The CDR3 sequence is 15 residues long. J is TRBJ1-6 and V is TRBV30; 8 nucleotides line up with TRBD1. The receptor was isolated from a man between 18 and 29 years old in good health and CMV-seronegative. Sequencing used PBMCs. CDR3 sequence reads: CAWSPLDRDSSPLHF. The DNA of the CDR3 is TGTGCCTGGAGTCCACTGGACAGGGATTCTTCACCCCTCCACTTT.